Shown below are 2 T cell receptor beta chains from a single sample sequenced in a study of T cell responses to AZD1222 COVID-19 vaccine. The table came from immunoSEQ multiplex PCR; TCRdb's copy has only in-frame clones and leaves some out. This table has about 100,000 clones, about 88% appearing once. The source was peripheral blood, collected on day 0 of AZD1222 vaccination. The receptors stem from an adult in good health.

This clone was seen just once. This chain links TRBV19 with TRBJ2-5, with 7 bases that match TRBD2. The CDR3 spans 13 residues. Germline trimming cut 5 bases from V and 2 bases from J; bases unmatched to any gene: 2. Per germline, CDR1 LNHDA and CDR2 SQIVND (reference sequence). The CDR3 region is CASSASGQETQYF. In nucleotides, the CDR3 is TGTGCCAGTAGTGCTAGCGGACAAGAGACCCAGTACTTC.

The chain has TRBV27 and TRBJ1-4, with 7 positions matching TRBD1. The CDR3 is 15 residues long. Losses at the gene ends were 5 bases for V and 5 bases for J; bases not matched to a gene: 8. In germline, CDR1 is MNHEY, CDR2 SMNVEV (reference sequence). The CDR3 DNA sequence: TGTGCCAGCAGTCCGACCGACAGGGCGAATGAAAAACTGTTTTTT. Its protein product is CASSPTDRANEKLFF.